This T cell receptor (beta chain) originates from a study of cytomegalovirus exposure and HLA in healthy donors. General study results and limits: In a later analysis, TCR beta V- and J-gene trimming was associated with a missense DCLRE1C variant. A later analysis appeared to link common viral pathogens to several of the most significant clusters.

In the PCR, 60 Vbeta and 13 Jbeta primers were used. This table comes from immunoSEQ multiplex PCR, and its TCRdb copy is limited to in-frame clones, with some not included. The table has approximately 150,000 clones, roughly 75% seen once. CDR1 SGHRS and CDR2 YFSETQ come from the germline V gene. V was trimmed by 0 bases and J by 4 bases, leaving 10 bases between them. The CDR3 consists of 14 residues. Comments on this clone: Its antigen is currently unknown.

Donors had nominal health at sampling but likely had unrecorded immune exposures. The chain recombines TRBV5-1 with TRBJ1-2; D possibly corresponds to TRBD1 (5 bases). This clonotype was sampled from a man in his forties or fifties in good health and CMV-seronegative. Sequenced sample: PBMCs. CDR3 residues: CASSLAGGSYGYTF. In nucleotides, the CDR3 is TGCGCCAGCAGCTTGGCGGGGGGGAGCTATGGCTACACCTTC.